This T cell receptor beta chain was identified during a study of OX40 agonist ivuxolimab in advanced cancers. This CDR3 spans 12 amino acids. Germline V CDR1 and CDR2: SQVTM, ANQGSEA. Trimming removed 3 bases from V and 4 bases from J, with 9 bases in between. In this sample, this clone turned up a few times. Method: immunoSEQ multiplex PCR; TCRdb's copy keeps in-frame clones and lacks some. The sample lists more than 25,000 clones; about 85% were seen once. The chain joins TRBV29-1 to TRBJ1-1; a possible D gene is TRBD1 (5 bases). The sample consisted of CD4+ or CD8+ T cells sorted from blood, taken in a trial of the OX40 agonist ivuxolimab. The sequence derives from an adult with an advanced solid tumor such as melanoma, head and neck, liver or kidney cancer. This CDR3 reads CSVDQGSTEAFF. For the CDR3, the DNA is TGCAGCGTTGACCAGGGAAGCACTGAAGCTTTCTTT.